One and the same sample provided the 21 T cell receptor beta chains below, sequenced in a study of T cells in narcolepsy (dated by TCRdb to between 2018 and 2020). Libraries were constructed by the immunoSEQ multiplex PCR assay. This immuneACCESS table, as held by TCRdb, lists in-frame sequences with V and J called but not all clones. Of the missing ones, under half trace to an unresolved V gene in checked studies; the others have no known cause. The sample contains 27,000 or so clones, around 78% of them found a single time. Of the sample, almost 3.5% is held by the ten largest clones. Source material: CD45RA- memory CD4+ T cells from PBMCs. The cell subset or site label here, explained by the study, means: memory T cells sorted ex vivo from peripheral blood. These receptors were taken from a human donor with narcolepsy.

This chain joins TRBV5-1 and TRBJ2-7; 8 bases map to TRBD1. The V segment lost 1 base and the J segment 2 bases; nucleotides outside the gene matches: 5. CDR1 is SGHRS and CDR2 is YFSETQ in the germline V gene. The CDR3 runs 15 residues. This CDR3 is CASSLWRQGTYEQYF. CDR3 in DNA: TGCGCCAGCAGCTTGTGGAGACAGGGGACCTACGAGCAGTACTTC.

The chain uses TRBV7-9 and TRBJ1-2, with a weak D call TRBD1 (5 bases). Germline lookup yields CDR1 SEHNR and CDR2 FQNEAQ (reference sequence). V was clipped by 3 bases and J by 4 bases, with 12 bases between them. This CDR3 comprises 14 residues. CDR3 nucleotides: TGTGCCAGCAGCTTCGGGGGTCTTGGCTATGGCTACACCTTC. It specifies CASSFGGLGYGYTF.

V usage is TRBV30 and J usage is TRBJ1-4, with 9 bases that match TRBD1. The ends lost 0 bases at V and 5 bases at J; junction bases unmatched: 4. Germline V gene sequence: CDR1 GTSNPN, CDR2 SVGIG (reference sequence). The CDR3 loop spans 15 amino acids. The CDR3 nucleotides are TGTGCCTGGAGTGTCGACAGGGGGAGGAATGAAAAACTGTTTTTT. Protein product: CAWSVDRGRNEKLFF.

The CDR3 sequence: CASSVTPRGGYEQYF. DNA of the CDR3: TGTGCCAGCAGCGTAACCCCCAGGGGGGGATACGAGCAGTACTTC. The chain recombines TRBV9 with TRBJ2-7, with D perhaps given as TRBD1 or TRBD2 (7 bases each). The germline V gene has CDR1 SGDLS and CDR2 YYNGEE. V shed 1 base and J shed 4 bases, with 15 bases lying between them. This CDR3 comprises 15 residues.

On this clone: Distinct nucleotide sequences in the sample also encode this CDR3. The CDR3 is CASSKDQETQYF. The CDR3 DNA follows: TGTGCCAGCAGCAAGGACCAAGAGACCCAGTACTTC. The gene calls are TRBV21-1 and TRBJ2-5. TRBV21-1 is flagged as a pseudogene. The CDR3 contains 12 residues.

This clone was found a few times. This rearrangement joins TRBV5-1 to TRBJ2-2; D possibly matches TRBD1 or TRBD2 (6 bases each). Germline CDR1 SGHRS, CDR2 YFSETQ. The CDR3 sequence is 16 residues long. Trimming took 4 bases from V and 3 from J, leaving 16 bases between them. The CDR3 DNA follows: TGCGCCAGCAGCCGCCTGGAGGGGGAGGACACCGGGGAGCTGTTTTTT. Amino acids: CASSRLEGEDTGELFF.

This clone was picked up one time. The V call is TRBV6-1, the J call TRBJ1-1; tentatively, D is TRBD1 (5 bases). The CDR3 has 13 residues. Per the germline V gene, CDR1 is MNHNS and CDR2 is SASEGT. Deletions cut 7 bases from V and 0 bases from J, with 9 bases between. As DNA, the CDR3 is TGTGCCAGCAAGGGGCGATTGAACACTGAAGCTTTCTTT. Protein: CASKGRLNTEAFF.

This clone appeared a few times. This chain connects TRBV2 to TRBJ2-5, with a tentative D call TRBD2 (6 bases). V was cut by 6 bases and J by 5 bases, with 19 bases left in between. The CDR3 covers 15 residues. Germline V CDR1 and CDR2: SNHLY, FYNNEI. The CDR3 bases are TGTGCCAGCAGCCACCCCCCGCGGGGCGTGGAGACCCAGTACTTC. This encodes CASSHPPRGVETQYF. The complete variable domain, with remaining parts taken from reference TRBV2 and TRBJ2-5, reads EPEVTQTPSHQVTQMGQEVILRCVPISNHLYFYWYRQILGQKVEFLVSFYNNEISEKSEIFDDQFSVERPDGSNFTLKIRSTKLEDSAMYFCASSHPPRGVETQYFGPGTRLLVL.

CDR3 sequence reads: CASSSGTGSRSGNTIYF. For the CDR3, the DNA is TGTGCCAGCAGCTCTGGGACAGGCTCCCGCTCTGGAAACACCATATATTTT. The chain combines TRBV4-2 with TRBJ1-3, with 8 bases aligning to TRBD1. The J segment lost 0 bases and the V segment lost 5 bases, leaving 9 bases of the junction unmatched. The V gene's germline CDR1 is LGHNA and CDR2 YNFKEQ. This CDR3 is 17 amino acids long.

This clone came up a few times. The chain uses TRBV7-2 and TRBJ2-7, with TRBD2 identical over 11 bases. V was pared by 1 base and J by 6 bases, with 8 bases of the junction left unmatched. Germline V gene sequence: CDR1 SGHTA, CDR2 FQGNSA. There are 16 residues in the CDR3. CDR3 sequence (DNA): TGTGCCAGCAGCTTAGTAGCGGGGGGGCCCGGGGGCGAGCAGTACTTC. This translates into CASSLVAGGPGGEQYF.

The gene calls are TRBV6-6 and TRBJ1-2; TRBD1 matches at 9 bases. V dropped 2 bases and J dropped 2; count of bases not matched to a gene: 6. The CDR3 spans 16 residues. Germline lookup yields CDR1 MNHNY and CDR2 SVGAGI (reference sequence). In DNA, the CDR3 is TGTGCCAGCAGTTACCTCCCGGGACAGGGAAACTATGGCTACACCTTC. As protein: CASSYLPGQGNYGYTF.

This clone was picked up one time. This chain connects TRBV7-9 to TRBJ2-1; 9 bases align to TRBD2. The CDR3 consists of 13 residues. Germline assignment: CDR1 SEHNR and CDR2 FQNEAQ (reference sequence). V lost 5 bases, J lost 14 bases, and 10 bases stayed unmatched. This chain's CDR3 is CASSALVSSGEFF. Here the CDR3 DNA reads TGTGCCAGCAGCGCCTTGGTGTCTAGCGGGGAGTTCTTC.

The rearrangement uses TRBV9 and TRBJ1-6; the match to TRBD1 covers 7 bases. J gave up 5 bases and V 1 base, and 0 bases lay outside the gene matches. The CDR3 spans 14 residues. Germline-derived CDR1 and CDR2 are SGDLS and YYNGEE. The CDR3: CASSVQGDNSPLHF. CDR3 DNA sequence: TGTGCCAGCAGCGTACAGGGGGATAATTCACCCCTCCACTTT. Variable domain in full (rest from reference TRBV9 and TRBJ1-6): DSGVTQTPKHLITATGQRVTLRCSPRSGDLSVYWYQQSLDQGLQFLIQYYNGEERAKGNILERFSAQQFPDLHSELNLSSLELGDSALYFCASSVQGDNSPLHFGNGTRLTVT.

This chain joins TRBV9 and TRBJ2-3; D is possibly TRBD2 (6 bases). V was cut by 3 bases and J by 0 bases, with 17 bases left in between. From germline, CDR1 is SGDLS and CDR2 YYNGEE. CDR3 length: 17 residues. CDR3 amino acids: CASSAGQTRISTDTQYF. CDR3 DNA sequence: TGTGCCAGCAGCGCAGGCCAGACTAGGATAAGCACAGATACGCAGTATTTT.

This sequence joins TRBV14 and TRBJ2-3, with D possibly TRBD1 on 5 matching bases. The CDR3 is 16 residues long. Looked up from germline, CDR1 is SGHDN and CDR2 is FVKESK. The V end was cut by 0 bases, the J end by 0 bases, with 10 bases between. The CDR3 here is CASSQDGASSTDTQYF. DNA of the CDR3: TGTGCCAGCAGCCAAGATGGGGCTTCTAGCACAGATACGCAGTATTTT.

The chain recombines TRBV29-1 with TRBJ2-7, with D perhaps assigned TRBD1 or TRBD2 (5 bases each). Trimming pared 7 bases from V and 5 bases from J, leaving 21 bases between. Per the germline V gene, CDR1 is SQVTM and CDR2 is ANQGSEA. The CDR3 consists of 14 residues. The CDR3 nucleotides are TGCAGCGCCCGATACGGGGCGGCAAAAAACGAGCAGTACTTC. Its translation is CSARYGAAKNEQYF.

The rearrangement links TRBV5-1 to TRBJ2-1; D unresolved. The V end lost 0 bases, the J end lost 7 bases, and 5 bases lay between the germline ends. Germline V lookup: CDR1 SGHRS, CDR2 YFSETQ. The CDR3 loop spans 12 amino acids. In DNA form, the CDR3 reads TGCGCCAGCAGCTTGGCTTCGAATGAGCAGTTCTTC. The encoded protein is CASSLASNEQFF. The full variable domain, rest sourced from reference TRBV5-1 and TRBJ2-1, is KAGVTQTPRYLIKTRGQQVTLSCSPISGHRSVSWYQQTPGQGLQFLFEYFSETQRNKGNFPGRFSGRQFSNSRSEMNVSTLELGDSALYLCASSLASNEQFFGPGTRLTVL.

The chain recombines TRBV11-3 with TRBJ1-1; D remains unclear. Germline loops: CDR1 SGHNT, CDR2 YENEEA. CDR3 length equals 16 residues. The ends were cut back, 1 base at V and 9 bases at J, with 21 bases in the middle. The CDR3 nucleotides read TGTGCCAGCAGCTTAGGAGGATCGATGATGGGCGGTAAAGCTTTCTTT. Translating it yields CASSLGGSMMGGKAFF.

In this sample, this clone turned up a few times. V gene TRBV7-2 combines with J gene TRBJ2-5; D gene unclear. Germline lookup yields CDR1 SGHTA and CDR2 FQGNSA. Trimming removed 2 bases from V and 5 bases from J, with 9 bases in between. CDR3 length: 13 amino acids. The DNA of the CDR3 is TGTGCCAGCAGCTTACTGGCTGTGGAGACCCAGTACTTC. Its translation: CASSLLAVETQYF. Variable domain in full (rest from reference TRBV7-2 and TRBJ2-5): GAGVSQSPSNKVTEKGKDVELRCDPISGHTALYWYRQSLGQGLEFLIYFQGNSAPDKSGLPSDRFSAERTGGSVSTLTIQRTQQEDSAVYLCASSLLAVETQYFGPGTRLLVL.

The rearrangement joins TRBV2 to TRBJ1-4, with D unresolved. Germline CDR1 reads SNHLY; CDR2 reads FYNNEI. This CDR3 is built from 13 residues. V shed 6 bases and J shed 2 bases, with 7 bases lying between them. The CDR3 loop reads CASSRATNEKLFF. The CDR3 DNA reads as TGTGCCAGCAGCCGTGCGACTAATGAAAAACTGTTTTTT.

J is TRBJ2-3 and V is TRBV7-2; 7 bases match TRBD2. CDR3 length equals 14 residues. The V and J ends lost 8 bases and 2 bases, in that order; junction bases with no gene match: 7. The germline gives CDR1 SGHTA, CDR2 FQGNSA. The CDR3 region has the DNA TGTGCCAGCGGGGGTGGGACTAACACAGATACGCAGTATTTT. Translated, it gives CASGGGTNTDTQYF. Based on the CDR3 plus reference TRBV7-2 and TRBJ2-3, the full variable domain is GAGVSQSPSNKVTEKGKDVELRCDPISGHTALYWYRQSLGQGLEFLIYFQGNSAPDKSGLPSDRFSAERTGGSVSTLTIQRTQQEDSAVYLCASGGGTNTDTQYFGPGTRLTVL.